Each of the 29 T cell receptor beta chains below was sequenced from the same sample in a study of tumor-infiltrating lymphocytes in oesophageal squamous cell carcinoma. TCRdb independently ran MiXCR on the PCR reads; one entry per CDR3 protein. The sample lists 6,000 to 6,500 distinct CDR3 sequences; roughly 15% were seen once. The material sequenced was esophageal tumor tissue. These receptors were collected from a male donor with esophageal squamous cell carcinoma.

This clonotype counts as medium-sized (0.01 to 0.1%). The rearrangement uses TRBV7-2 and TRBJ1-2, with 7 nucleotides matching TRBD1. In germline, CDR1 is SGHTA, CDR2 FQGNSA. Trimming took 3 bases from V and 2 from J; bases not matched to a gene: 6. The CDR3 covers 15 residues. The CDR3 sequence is CASSFAETGNYGYTF. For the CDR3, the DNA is TGTGCCAGCAGCTTCGCGGAGACAGGGAACTATGGCTACACCTTC.

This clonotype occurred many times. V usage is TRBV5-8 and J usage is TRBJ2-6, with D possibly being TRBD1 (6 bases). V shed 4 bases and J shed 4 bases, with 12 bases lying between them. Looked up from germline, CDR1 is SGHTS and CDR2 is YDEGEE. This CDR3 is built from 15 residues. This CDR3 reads CASSGQPSGANVLTF. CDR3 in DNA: TGTGCCAGCAGCGGACAGCCCAGCGGGGCCAACGTCCTGACTTTC.

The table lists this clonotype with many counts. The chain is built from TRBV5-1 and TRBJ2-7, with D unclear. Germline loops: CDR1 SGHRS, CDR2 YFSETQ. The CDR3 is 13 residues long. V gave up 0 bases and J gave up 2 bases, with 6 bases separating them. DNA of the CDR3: TGCGCCAGCAGCTTGGCCGACCCCTACGAGCAGTACTTC. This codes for CASSLADPYEQYF.

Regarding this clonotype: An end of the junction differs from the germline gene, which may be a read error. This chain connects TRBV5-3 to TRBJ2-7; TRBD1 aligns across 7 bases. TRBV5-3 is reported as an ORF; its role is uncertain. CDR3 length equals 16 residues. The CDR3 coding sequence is TGTGCCAGCAGCTTGCTGACAGGGATGACGCCCTACGAGCAGTACTTC. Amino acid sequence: CASSLLTGMTPYEQYF.

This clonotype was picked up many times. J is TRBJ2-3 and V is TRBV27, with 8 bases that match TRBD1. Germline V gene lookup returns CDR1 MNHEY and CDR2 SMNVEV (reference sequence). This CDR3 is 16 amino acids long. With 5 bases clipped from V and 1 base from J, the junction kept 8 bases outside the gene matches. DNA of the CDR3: TGTGCCAGCAGTGGTCTCCCGGGACAGGGCACAGATACGCAGTATTTT. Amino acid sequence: CASSGLPGQGTDTQYF.

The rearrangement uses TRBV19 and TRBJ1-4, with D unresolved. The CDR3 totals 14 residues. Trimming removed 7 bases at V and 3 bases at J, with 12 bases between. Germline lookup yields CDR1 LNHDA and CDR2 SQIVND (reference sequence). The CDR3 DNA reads TGTGCCAGTACCGATAGGCTATCTAATGAAAAACTGTTTTTT. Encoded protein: CASTDRLSNEKLFF.

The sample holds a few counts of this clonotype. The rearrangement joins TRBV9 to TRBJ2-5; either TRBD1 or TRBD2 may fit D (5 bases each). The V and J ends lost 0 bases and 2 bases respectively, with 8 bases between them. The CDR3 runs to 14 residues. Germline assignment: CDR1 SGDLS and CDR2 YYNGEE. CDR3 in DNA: TGTGCCAGCAGCGTAGGGGGACGGCAAGAGACCCAGTACTTC. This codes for CASSVGGRQETQYF. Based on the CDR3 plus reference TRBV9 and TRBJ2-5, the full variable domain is DSGVTQTPKHLITATGQRVTLRCSPRSGDLSVYWYQQSLDQGLQFLIQYYNGEERAKGNILERFSAQQFPDLHSELNLSSLELGDSALYFCASSVGGRQETQYFGPGTRLLVL.

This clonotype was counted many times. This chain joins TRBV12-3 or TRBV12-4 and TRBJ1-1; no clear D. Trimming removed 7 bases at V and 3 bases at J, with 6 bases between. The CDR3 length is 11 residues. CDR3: CASIHYTEAFF. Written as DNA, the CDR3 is TGTGCCAGCATCCACTACACTGAAGCTTTCTTT.

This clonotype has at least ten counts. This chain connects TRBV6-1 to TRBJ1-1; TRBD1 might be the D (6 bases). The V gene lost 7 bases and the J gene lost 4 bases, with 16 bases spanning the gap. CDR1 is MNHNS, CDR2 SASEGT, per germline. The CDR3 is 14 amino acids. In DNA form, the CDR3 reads TGTGCCAGCAATGGGGGGGGGGCCCCCACTGAAGCTTTCTTT. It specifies CASNGGGAPTEAFF.

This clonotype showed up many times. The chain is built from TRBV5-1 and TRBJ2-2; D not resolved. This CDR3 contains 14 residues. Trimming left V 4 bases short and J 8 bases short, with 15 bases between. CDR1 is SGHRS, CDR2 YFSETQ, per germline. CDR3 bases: TGCGCCAGCAGCCTCGCTCAAGGGCAGGGGGAGCTGTTTTTT. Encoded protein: CASSLAQGQGELFF.

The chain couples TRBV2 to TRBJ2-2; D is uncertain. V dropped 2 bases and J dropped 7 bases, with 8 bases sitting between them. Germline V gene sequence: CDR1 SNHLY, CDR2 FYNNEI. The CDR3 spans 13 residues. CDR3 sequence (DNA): TGTGCCAGCAGTGAAACTCAGATCGGGGAGCTGTTTTTT. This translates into CASSETQIGELFF.

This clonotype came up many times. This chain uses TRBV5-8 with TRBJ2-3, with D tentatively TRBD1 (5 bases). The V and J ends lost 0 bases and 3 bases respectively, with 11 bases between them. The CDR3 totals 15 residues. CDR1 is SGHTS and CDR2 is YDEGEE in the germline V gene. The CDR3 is CASSLESRGTDTQYF. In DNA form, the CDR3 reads TGTGCCAGCAGCTTGGAATCTAGGGGTACAGATACGCAGTATTTT.

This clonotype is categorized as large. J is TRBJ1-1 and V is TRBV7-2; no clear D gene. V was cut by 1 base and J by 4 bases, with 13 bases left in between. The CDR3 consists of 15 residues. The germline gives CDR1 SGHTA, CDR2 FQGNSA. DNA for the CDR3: TGTGCCAGCAGCTTAGAAGAGGGCCGTGGCACTGAAGCTTTCTTT. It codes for CASSLEEGRGTEAFF.

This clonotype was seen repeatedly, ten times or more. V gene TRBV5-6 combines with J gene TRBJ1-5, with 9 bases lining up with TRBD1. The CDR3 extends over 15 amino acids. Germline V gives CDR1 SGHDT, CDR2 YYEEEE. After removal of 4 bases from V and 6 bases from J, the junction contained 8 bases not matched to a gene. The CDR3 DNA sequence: TGTGCCAGCAGCCCCGGGACAGGGTACGGTCAGCCCCAGCATTTT. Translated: CASSPGTGYGQPQHF.

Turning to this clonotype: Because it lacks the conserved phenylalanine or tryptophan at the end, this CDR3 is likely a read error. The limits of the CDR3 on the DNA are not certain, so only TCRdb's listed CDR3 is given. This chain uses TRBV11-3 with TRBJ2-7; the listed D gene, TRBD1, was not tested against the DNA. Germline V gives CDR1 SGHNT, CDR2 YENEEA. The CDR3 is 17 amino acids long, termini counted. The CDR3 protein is CASSLEGQSNYGYTFGS.

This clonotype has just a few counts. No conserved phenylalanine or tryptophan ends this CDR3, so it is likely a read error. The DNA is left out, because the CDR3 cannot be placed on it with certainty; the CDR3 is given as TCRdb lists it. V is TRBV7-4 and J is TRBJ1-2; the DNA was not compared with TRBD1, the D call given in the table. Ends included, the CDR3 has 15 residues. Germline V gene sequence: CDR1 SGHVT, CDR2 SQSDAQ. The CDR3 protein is CASSFFWTGNKEEFV.

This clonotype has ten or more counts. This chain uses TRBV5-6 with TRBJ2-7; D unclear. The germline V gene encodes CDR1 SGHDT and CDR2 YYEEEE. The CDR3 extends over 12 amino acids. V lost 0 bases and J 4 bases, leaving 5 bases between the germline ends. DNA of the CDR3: TGTGCCAGCAGCTTGGACGAGTACGAGCAGTACTTC. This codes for CASSLDEYEQYF.

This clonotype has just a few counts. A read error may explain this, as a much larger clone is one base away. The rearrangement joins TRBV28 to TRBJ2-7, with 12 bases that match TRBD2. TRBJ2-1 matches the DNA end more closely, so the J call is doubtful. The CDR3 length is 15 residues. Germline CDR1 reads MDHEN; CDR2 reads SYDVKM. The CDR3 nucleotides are TGTGCCAGCAGTCGACTAGCGGGGGTCGATAACGAGCAGTTCTTC. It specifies CASSRLAGVDNEQFF.

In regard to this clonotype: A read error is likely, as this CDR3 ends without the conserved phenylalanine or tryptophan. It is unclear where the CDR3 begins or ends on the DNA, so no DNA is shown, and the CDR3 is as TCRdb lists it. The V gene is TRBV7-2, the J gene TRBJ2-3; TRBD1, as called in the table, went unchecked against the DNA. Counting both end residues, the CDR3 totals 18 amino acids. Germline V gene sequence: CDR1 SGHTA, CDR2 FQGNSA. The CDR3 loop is CASSSPRDRGTMATPSVR.

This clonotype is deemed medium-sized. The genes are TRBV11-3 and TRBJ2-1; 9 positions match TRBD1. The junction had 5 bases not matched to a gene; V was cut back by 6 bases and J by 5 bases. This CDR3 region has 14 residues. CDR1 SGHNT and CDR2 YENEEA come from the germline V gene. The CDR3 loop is CASRITGGHNEQFF. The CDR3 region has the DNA TGTGCCAGCAGAATCACAGGGGGCCACAATGAGCAGTTCTTC.

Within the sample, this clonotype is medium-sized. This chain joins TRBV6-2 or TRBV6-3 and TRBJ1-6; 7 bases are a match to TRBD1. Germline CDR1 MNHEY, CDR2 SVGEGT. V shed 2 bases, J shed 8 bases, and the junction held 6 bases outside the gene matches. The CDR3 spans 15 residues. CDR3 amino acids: CASSYTGDLYSPLHF. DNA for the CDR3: TGTGCCAGCAGTTACACAGGGGATCTTTATTCACCCCTCCACTTT.

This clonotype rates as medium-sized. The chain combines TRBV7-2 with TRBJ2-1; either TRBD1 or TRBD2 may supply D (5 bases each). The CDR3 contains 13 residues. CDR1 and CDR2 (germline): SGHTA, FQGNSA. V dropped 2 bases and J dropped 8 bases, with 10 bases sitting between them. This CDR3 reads CASSLSGAHEQFF. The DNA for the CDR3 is TGTGCCAGCAGCTTATCCGGGGCACATGAGCAGTTCTTC.

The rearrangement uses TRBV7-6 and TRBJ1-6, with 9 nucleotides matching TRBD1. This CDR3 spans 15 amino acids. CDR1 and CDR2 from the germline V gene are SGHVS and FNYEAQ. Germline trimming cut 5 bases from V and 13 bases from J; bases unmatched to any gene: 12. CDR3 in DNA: TGTGCCAGCAGCCAAAGACAGGGGGTGGGCTCGCCCCTCCACTTT. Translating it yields CASSQRQGVGSPLHF.

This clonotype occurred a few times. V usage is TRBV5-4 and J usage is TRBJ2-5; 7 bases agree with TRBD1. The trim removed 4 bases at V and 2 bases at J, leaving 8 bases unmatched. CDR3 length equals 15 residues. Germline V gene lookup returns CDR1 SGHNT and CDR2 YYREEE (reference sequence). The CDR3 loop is CASSLGDRVQETQYF. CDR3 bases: TGTGCCAGCAGCCTGGGTGACAGGGTGCAAGAGACCCAGTACTTC.

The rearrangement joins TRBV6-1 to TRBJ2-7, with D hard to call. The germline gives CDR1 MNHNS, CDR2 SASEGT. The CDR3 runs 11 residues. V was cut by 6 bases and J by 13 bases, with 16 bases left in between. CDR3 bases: TGTGCCAGCAGCCCGGACGCCCGGATCTACTTC. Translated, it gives CASSPDARIYF.

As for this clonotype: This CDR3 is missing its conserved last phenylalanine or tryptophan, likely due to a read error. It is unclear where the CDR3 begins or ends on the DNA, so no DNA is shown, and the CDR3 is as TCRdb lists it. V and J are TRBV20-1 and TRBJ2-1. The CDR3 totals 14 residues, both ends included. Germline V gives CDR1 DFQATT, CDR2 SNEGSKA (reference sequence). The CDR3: CSARALSYGYTFGS.

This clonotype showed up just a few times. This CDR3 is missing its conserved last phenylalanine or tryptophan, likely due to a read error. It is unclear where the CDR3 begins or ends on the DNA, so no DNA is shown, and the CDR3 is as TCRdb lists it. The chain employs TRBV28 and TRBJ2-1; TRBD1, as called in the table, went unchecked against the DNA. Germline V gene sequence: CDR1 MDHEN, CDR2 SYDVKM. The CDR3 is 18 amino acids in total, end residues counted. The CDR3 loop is CASSKTGGPLGYGYTFGS.

CDR3 sequence (DNA): TGCGCCAGCAGCCCGACCAGAAGGAGCACTGAAGCTTTCTTT. It codes for CASSPTRRSTEAFF. The rearrangement joins TRBV5-1 to TRBJ1-1; the D is unclear. Germline V lookup: CDR1 SGHRS, CDR2 YFSETQ. This CDR3 has 14 residues. V lost 4 bases and J 4 bases, leaving 14 bases between the germline ends.

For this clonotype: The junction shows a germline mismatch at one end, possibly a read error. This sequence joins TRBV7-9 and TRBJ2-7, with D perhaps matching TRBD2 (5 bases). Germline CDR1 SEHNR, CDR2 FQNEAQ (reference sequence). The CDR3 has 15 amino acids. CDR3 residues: CASSLVAPNTGELYF. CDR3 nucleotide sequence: TGTGCCAGCAGCTTAGTAGCACCGAACACCGGGGAGCTGTACTTC.